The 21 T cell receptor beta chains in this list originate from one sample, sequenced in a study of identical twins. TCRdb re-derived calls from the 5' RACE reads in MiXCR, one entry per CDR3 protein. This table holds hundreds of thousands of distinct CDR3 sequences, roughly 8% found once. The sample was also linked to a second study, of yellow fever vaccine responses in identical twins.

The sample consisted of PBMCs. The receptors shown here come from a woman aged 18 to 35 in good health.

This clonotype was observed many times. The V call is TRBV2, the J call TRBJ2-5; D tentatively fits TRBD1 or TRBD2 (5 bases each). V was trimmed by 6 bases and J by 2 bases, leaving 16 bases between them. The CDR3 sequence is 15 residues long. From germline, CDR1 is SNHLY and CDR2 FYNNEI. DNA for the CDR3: TGTGCCAGCAGCCCCACTGGGGGAGTTCAAGAGACCCAGTACTTC. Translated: CASSPTGGVQETQYF.

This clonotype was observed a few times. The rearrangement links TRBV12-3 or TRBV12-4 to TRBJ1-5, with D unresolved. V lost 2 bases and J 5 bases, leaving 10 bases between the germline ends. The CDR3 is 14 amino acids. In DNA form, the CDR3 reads TGTGCCAGCAGTTTAAATCGTATGGATCAGCCCCAGCATTTT. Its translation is CASSLNRMDQPQHF.

Here the CDR3 reads CASSFLGKETGELFF. The CDR3 bases are TGCGCCAGCAGTTTTCTAGGGAAGGAAACCGGGGAGCTGTTTTTT. The V call is TRBV5-1, the J call TRBJ2-2; D is unresolved. Germline CDR1 reads SGHRS; CDR2 reads YFSETQ. This CDR3 is 15 amino acids long. Trimming took off 5 bases at V and 5 bases at J, with 16 bases between the two ends.

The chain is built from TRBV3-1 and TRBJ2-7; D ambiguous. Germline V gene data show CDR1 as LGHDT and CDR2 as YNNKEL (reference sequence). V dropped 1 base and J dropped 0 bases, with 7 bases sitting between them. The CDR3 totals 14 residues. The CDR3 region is CASSQGRISYEQYF. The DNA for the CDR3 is TGTGCCAGCAGCCAAGGTCGGATCTCCTACGAGCAGTACTTC.

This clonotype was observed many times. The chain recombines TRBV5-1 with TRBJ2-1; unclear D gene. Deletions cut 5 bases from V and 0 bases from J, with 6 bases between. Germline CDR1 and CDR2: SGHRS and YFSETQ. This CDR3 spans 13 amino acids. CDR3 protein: CASSSRSYNEQFF. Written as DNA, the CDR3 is TGCGCCAGCAGTTCTCGCTCCTACAATGAGCAGTTCTTC.

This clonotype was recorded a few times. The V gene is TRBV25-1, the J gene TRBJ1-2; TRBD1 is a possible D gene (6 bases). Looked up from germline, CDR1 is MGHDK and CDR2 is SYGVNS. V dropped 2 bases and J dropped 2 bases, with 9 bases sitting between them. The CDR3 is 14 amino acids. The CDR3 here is CASSERGGNYGYTF. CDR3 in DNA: TGTGCCAGCAGTGAAAGGGGGGGGAACTATGGCTACACCTTC.

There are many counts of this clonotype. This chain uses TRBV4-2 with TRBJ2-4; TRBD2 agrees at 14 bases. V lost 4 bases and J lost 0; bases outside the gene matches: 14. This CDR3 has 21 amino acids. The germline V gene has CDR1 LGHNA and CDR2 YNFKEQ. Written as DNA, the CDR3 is TGTGCCAGCAGCCCCATCACGGGACTAGCGGGGGACAAGATAGCCAAAAACATTCAGTACTTC. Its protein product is CASSPITGLAGDKIAKNIQYF.

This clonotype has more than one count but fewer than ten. CDR3 loop: CASSQEAGLLLGPASSYEQFF. The CDR3, as DNA: TGCGCCAGCAGCCAAGAGGCTGGTTTGCTCTTGGGTCCGGCTAGCAGTTATGAGCAGTTCTTC. This chain links TRBV4-1 with TRBJ2-1; maybe TRBD2 (5 bases). Germline-derived CDR1 and CDR2 are MGHRA and YSYEKL. Trimming took off 0 bases at V and 8 bases at J, with 32 bases between the two ends. The CDR3 is 21 residues long.

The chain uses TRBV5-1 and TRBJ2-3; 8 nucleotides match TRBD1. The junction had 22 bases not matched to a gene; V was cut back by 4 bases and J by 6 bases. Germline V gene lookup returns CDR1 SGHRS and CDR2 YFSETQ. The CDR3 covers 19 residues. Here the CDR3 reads CASSALEIWTGPARDTQYF. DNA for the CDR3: TGCGCCAGCAGCGCCCTGGAGATTTGGACAGGGCCCGCACGCGATACGCAGTATTTT.

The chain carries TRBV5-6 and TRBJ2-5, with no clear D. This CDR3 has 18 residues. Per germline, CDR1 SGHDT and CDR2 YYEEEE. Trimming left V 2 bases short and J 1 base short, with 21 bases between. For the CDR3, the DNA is TGTGCCAGCAGCTTTTGGGCCGTTGGACGGTTGAGCCAAGAGACCCAGTACTTC. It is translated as CASSFWAVGRLSQETQYF.

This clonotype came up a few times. The CDR3 region has the DNA TGTGCCAGCAGTACTAGGACTCTGTTTTCACCCCTCCACTTT. Protein sequence: CASSTRTLFSPLHF. The chain is built from TRBV12-3 or TRBV12-4 and TRBJ1-6; no definite D call. The CDR3 has 14 amino acids. V was cut by 5 bases and J by 9 bases, with 14 bases left in between.

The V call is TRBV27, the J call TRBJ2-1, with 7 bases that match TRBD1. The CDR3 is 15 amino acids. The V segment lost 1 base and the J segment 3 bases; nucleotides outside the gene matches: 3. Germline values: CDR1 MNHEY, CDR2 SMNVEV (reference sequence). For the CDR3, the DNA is TGTGCCAGCAGTTTATTGGGACAGTACTACAATGAGCAGTTCTTC. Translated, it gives CASSLLGQYYNEQFF.

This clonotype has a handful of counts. CDR3 sequence (DNA): TGTGCCAGCAGTTACGACGTTTCCTACGAGCAGTACTTC. Translated: CASSYDVSYEQYF. The chain carries TRBV6-2 or TRBV6-3 and TRBJ2-7; no definite D call. Trimming stripped 2 bases from V and 1 base from J, with 6 bases between. Germline CDR1 and CDR2: MNHEY and SVGEGT. There are 13 residues in the CDR3.

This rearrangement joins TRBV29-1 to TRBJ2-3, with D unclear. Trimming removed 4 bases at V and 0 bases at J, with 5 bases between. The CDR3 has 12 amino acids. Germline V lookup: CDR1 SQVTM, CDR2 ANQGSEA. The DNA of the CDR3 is TGCAGCGTTGTAATAAGCACAGATACGCAGTATTTT. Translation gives CSVVISTDTQYF.

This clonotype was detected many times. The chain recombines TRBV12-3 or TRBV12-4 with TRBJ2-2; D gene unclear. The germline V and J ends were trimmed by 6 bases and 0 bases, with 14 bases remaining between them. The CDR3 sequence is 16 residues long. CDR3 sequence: CASSPLTVANTGELFF. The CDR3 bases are TGTGCCAGCAGCCCACTGACGGTAGCGAACACCGGGGAGCTGTTTTTT.

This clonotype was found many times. The CDR3 spells CSASPRQRNTEAFF. For the CDR3, the DNA is TGCAGTGCTAGTCCACGGCAAAGGAACACTGAAGCTTTCTTT. The chain uses TRBV20-1 and TRBJ1-1, with D unclear. The V gene lost 3 bases and the J gene lost 1 base, with 12 bases spanning the gap. The germline gives CDR1 DFQATT, CDR2 SNEGSKA (reference sequence). This CDR3 is built from 14 residues.

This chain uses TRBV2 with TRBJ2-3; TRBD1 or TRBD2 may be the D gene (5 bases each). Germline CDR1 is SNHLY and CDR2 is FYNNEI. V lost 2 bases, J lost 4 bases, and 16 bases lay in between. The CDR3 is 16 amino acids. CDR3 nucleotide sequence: TGTGCCAGCAGTGAAAGGTCAGGGAGTCAGTCAGATACGCAGTATTTT. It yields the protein CASSERSGSQSDTQYF.

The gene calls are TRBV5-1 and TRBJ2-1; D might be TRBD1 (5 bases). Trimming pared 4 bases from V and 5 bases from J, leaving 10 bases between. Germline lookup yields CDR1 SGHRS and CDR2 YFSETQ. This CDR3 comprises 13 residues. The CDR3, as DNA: TGCGCCAGCAGCCGCGACAGCGACAATGAGCAGTTCTTC. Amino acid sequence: CASSRDSDNEQFF.

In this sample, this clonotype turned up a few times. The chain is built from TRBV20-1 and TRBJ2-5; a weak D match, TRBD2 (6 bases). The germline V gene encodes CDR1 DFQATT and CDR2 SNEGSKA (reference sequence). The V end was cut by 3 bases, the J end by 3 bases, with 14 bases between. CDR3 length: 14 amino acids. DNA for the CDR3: TGCAGTGCTAGCGGGGGAGTACTTGAAGAGACCCAGTACTTC. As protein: CSASGGVLEETQYF.

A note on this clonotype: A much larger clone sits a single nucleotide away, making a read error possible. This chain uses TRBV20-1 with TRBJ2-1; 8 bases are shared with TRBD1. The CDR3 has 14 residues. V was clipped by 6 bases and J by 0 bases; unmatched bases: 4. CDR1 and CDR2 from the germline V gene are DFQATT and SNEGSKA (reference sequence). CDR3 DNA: TGCAGTGCGCAAGACAGGGGCTCCTACAATGAGCAGTTCTTC. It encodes CSAQDRGSYNEQFF.

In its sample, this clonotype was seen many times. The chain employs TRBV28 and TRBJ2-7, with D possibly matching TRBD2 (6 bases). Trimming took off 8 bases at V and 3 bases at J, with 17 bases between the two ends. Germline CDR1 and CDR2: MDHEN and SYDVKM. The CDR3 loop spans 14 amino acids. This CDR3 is CASFASGVFYEQYF. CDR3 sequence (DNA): TGTGCCAGCTTCGCCTCGGGGGTTTTCTACGAGCAGTACTTC.